These T cell receptor beta chains were read from a single sample in a study of T cells of healthy individuals. TCRdb passed the 5' RACE reads through MiXCR, listing each CDR3 protein once. The repertoire holds around 100,000 distinct CDR3 sequences, with roughly 18% as singletons. Receptors were obtained from a human donor in good health. CDR3s include the opening cysteine and the closing phenylalanine or tryptophan. The order of the fields is J gene, V gene, CDR3 protein.

J: TRBJ1-2
V: TRBV7-3
CDR3: CASGVRGGVGGYTF

J: TRBJ1-4
V: TRBV6-5
CDR3: CASSYSKGARKEKLFF

J: TRBJ2-3
V: TRBV6-5
CDR3: CASSYSGQLTDTQYF

J: TRBJ2-7
V: TRBV9
CDR3: CASSVAGHQYEQYF

J: TRBJ1-2
V: TRBV6-1
CDR3: CASSETWGHEGGYTF

J: TRBJ2-3
V: TRBV12-3/TRBV12-4
CDR3: CASSFGRSDTDTQYF

J: TRBJ2-3
V: TRBV27
CDR3: CASRRDLGSDTQYF

J: TRBJ1-2
V: TRBV7-9
CDR3: CASSPIGGANMLGYTF

J: TRBJ2-5
V: TRBV15
CDR3: CATSRDELQETQYF

J: TRBJ1-2
V: TRBV28
CDR3: CASSLTGYDYGYTF

J: TRBJ1-5
V: TRBV7-6
CDR3: CASSLSGASNQPQHF

J: TRBJ2-1
V: TRBV20-1
CDR3: CSARRLDNEQFF

J: TRBJ2-1
V: TRBV7-2
CDR3: CASSFSGDSYNEQFF

J: TRBJ1-5
V: TRBV28
CDR3: CASSSDRGWSQPQHF

J: TRBJ2-7
V: TRBV3-1
CDR3: CASSLSGTVTYEQYF

J: TRBJ2-5
V: TRBV18
CDR3: CASSPSLGFVETQYF

J: TRBJ1-5
V: TRBV7-6
CDR3: CASSPQGRQPQHF

J: TRBJ2-1
V: TRBV2
CDR3: CASSVLAGGPREQFF

J: TRBJ2-1
V: TRBV10-3
CDR3: CAISERWNEQFF

J: TRBJ1-1
V: TRBV11-1
CDR3: CASSQRVNTEAFF

J: TRBJ2-7
V: TRBV9
CDR3: CASSVTQGNEQYF

J: TRBJ1-1
V: TRBV29-1
CDR3: CSVQRQEAEAFF

J: TRBJ2-7
V: TRBV6-5
CDR3: CATARGPYEQYF